What follows are 11 T cell receptor beta chains derived from one specimen sequenced in a study of blood T cells in healthy people across ages. It was with a sample-barcoded 5' primer and a J-beta primer mix that a second PCR of about 6 to 12 cycles was run. TCRdb reprocessed the 5' RACE reads via MiXCR and lists one record per CDR3 protein. The sample consists of 1.5 million to 2 million distinct CDR3 sequences, 30% to 35% of them appearing once. The sample comprised blood. The receptor set was obtained from a woman between 25 and 40 years old in good health.

This clonotype was detected a few times. The chain links TRBV10-2 to TRBJ1-1, with D maybe TRBD1 (5 bases). Germline V gene lookup returns CDR1 WSHSY and CDR2 SAAADI. Trimming took off 8 bases at V and 1 base at J, with 14 bases between the two ends. CDR3 size: 14 residues. The CDR3 protein is CASVTGPSNTEAFF. DNA of the CDR3: TGCGCCAGCGTAACGGGACCTTCGAACACTGAAGCTTTCTTT.

The gene calls are TRBV3-1 and TRBJ2-1, with 8 bases matching TRBD2. Germline CDR1 LGHDT, CDR2 YNNKEL (reference sequence). The CDR3 length is 17 residues. V dropped 3 bases and J dropped 7; count of bases not matched to a gene: 14. CDR3 in amino acids: CASSHPTSGGPWNEQFF. CDR3 DNA: TGTGCCAGCAGCCACCCGACGAGCGGGGGCCCCTGGAATGAGCAGTTCTTC.

The genes are TRBV27 and TRBJ1-2, with 8 bases matching TRBD1. Germline V gene sequence: CDR1 MNHEY, CDR2 SMNVEV (reference sequence). CDR3 size: 14 residues. Trimming took 7 bases from V and 8 from J; bases not matched to a gene: 12. CDR3 in amino acids: CASNTDREAQGYTF. DNA of the CDR3: TGTGCCAGCAACACGGACAGGGAAGCGCAAGGCTACACCTTC.

V usage is TRBV2 and J usage is TRBJ2-5; 9 nucleotides align to TRBD2. The J segment lost 3 bases and the V segment lost 6 bases, leaving 8 bases of the junction unmatched. This CDR3 spans 15 amino acids. CDR1 is SNHLY and CDR2 is FYNNEI in the germline V gene. CDR3 sequence reads: CASRERRGGEETQYF. CDR3 nucleotide sequence: TGTGCCAGCAGAGAACGGCGGGGGGGGGAAGAGACCCAGTACTTC.

The chain joins TRBV3-1 to TRBJ1-2; D might be TRBD1 (5 bases). The V gene lost 6 bases and the J gene lost 4 bases, with 12 bases spanning the gap. The CDR3 consists of 13 residues. From germline, CDR1 is LGHDT and CDR2 YNNKEL (reference sequence). Written as DNA, the CDR3 is TGTGCCAGCAGGAATCAGGGTGCCTATGGCTACACCTTC. Its protein is CASRNQGAYGYTF.

The V and J genes are TRBV2 and TRBJ1-2, with 9 bases that match TRBD1. Trimming removed 5 bases from V and 6 bases from J; junction bases left unmatched: 4. Looked up from germline, CDR1 is SNHLY and CDR2 is FYNNEI. CDR3 length: 13 amino acids. The CDR3 DNA reads as TGTGCCAGCAGTTGGACAGGGGTACATGGCTACACCTTC. Protein product: CASSWTGVHGYTF.

Regarding this clonotype: One junction end does not reproduce the germline sequence, and a read error may be involved. The V gene is TRBV30, the J gene TRBJ2-1, with D maybe TRBD2 (5 bases). The CDR3 extends over 13 amino acids. The germline V gene encodes CDR1 GTSNPN and CDR2 SVGIG (reference sequence). As DNA, the CDR3 is TGTGCGTGGACTGTGGAGTCCTACAATGAGCAGTTCTTC. This gives the protein CAWTVESYNEQFF.

The V and J genes are TRBV7-9 and TRBJ2-5, with D possibly matching TRBD1 (5 bases). Germline CDR1 reads SEHNR; CDR2 reads FQNEAQ (reference sequence). The CDR3 runs 18 residues. V dropped 7 bases and J dropped 3 bases, with 27 bases sitting between them. The CDR3 sequence: CASTFTVLGATIKETQYF. The CDR3 DNA follows: TGTGCCAGCACCTTTACAGTACTTGGGGCTACTATAAAAGAGACCCAGTACTTC.

DNA for the CDR3: TGTGCCAGCCTGGCGTGGGGGGGGAGAAATAACACTGAAGCTTTCTTT. Translating gives CASLAWGGRNNTEAFF. This chain links TRBV28 with TRBJ1-1, with a weak D call TRBD1 (5 bases). The V gene lost 8 bases and the J gene lost 2 bases, with 21 bases spanning the gap. Germline values: CDR1 MDHEN, CDR2 SYDVKM. This CDR3 contains 16 residues.

This clonotype was seen just once. The genes are TRBV7-2 and TRBJ1-5; 9 bases align to TRBD1. Trimming at V came to 2 bases and at J to 3 bases, leaving 5 bases not matched to a gene. CDR3 length: 16 amino acids. Germline CDR1 reads SGHTA; CDR2 reads FQGNSA. The CDR3 DNA sequence: TGTGCCAGCAGCTTAAGGGGACAGGGACTCAATCAGCCCCAGCATTTT. Amino acid sequence: CASSLRGQGLNQPQHF.

Regarding this clonotype: This may be a read error, as it is one base from a much larger clone. The chain recombines TRBV10-3 with TRBJ2-7; D is undetermined. The better agreement between TRBJ2-5 and the DNA end casts doubt on the J call. There are 17 residues in the CDR3. CDR1 is ENHRY and CDR2 is SYGVKD in the germline V gene. The CDR3 DNA reads TGTGCCATCAGTGAGTCGAAGTTGACTGGAGATATGGAGACCCAGTACTTC. It codes for CAISESKLTGDMETQYF.